The 6 T cell receptor beta chains given below trace back to one sample, sequenced in a study of CXCR3-negative and CXCR3-positive naive CD8 T cells. 5' RACE with UMI labels generated the TRB cDNA libraries. TCRdb reprocessed the 5' RACE reads, keeping one entry per CDR3 protein, no DNA. The sample has 50,000 to 70,000 distinct CDR3 sequences, and its top ten clones hold approximately 0.5%. Broader study findings: CXCR3-positive naive cells had more hydrophobic TRB CDR3s than CXCR3-negative naive cells.

Their specific antigens are unknown. The material sequenced was naive CXCR3+ CD8+ T cells from blood. Subset denoted: CD45RO-CCR7+CD27+CD95- naive CD8+ T cells expressing CXCR3 (TNR3+). These receptors came from a human donor in good health. Some clones in this sample may be carry-over from other donors' samples.

The rearrangement joins TRBV6-5 to TRBJ1-5. CDR1 is MNHEY and CDR2 is SVGAGI in the germline V gene. The CDR3 loop spans 17 amino acids. The CDR3 loop reads CASSLLSGAHSNQPQHF.

The rearrangement links TRBV9 to TRBJ1-2; TCRdb reports TRBD1, a call that lacks DNA to check it against. The CDR3 runs 16 residues. Germline V gene data show CDR1 as SGDLS and CDR2 as YYNGEE. The CDR3 spells CASSEGQGLPDYGYTF.

V gene TRBV9 combines with J gene TRBJ2-1; TCRdb calls TRBD1, which cannot be checked without DNA. The germline CDR1 and CDR2 sequences are SGDLS and YYNGEE. The length of the CDR3 is 13 residues. This CDR3 reads CASTPGPELEQFF.

The chain employs TRBV4-2 and TRBJ2-3; TCRdb outputs TRBD1, but without DNA this stays unchecked. Per germline, CDR1 LGHNA and CDR2 YNFKEQ. The CDR3 is 18 residues long. This chain's CDR3 is CASSPFGTRGDGTDTQYF.

The chain has TRBV7-2 and TRBJ1-1. From germline, CDR1 is SGHTA and CDR2 FQGNSA. There are 13 residues in the CDR3. CDR3 residues: CASSLGSERRAFF.

The chain is built from TRBV20-1 and TRBJ2-1; as DNA is missing, the TRBD1 call by TCRdb cannot be tested. CDR3 length: 15 amino acids. Germline V gives CDR1 DFQATT, CDR2 SNEGSKA (reference sequence). CDR3 region: CSAATGGSSYNEQFF.